The present T cell receptor beta chain was sequenced within a study of cytomegalovirus exposure and HLA in healthy donors. The wider study: Some 200 million T cells yielded around 120 million unique TCR beta sequences in earlier analysis. Genotyping of 300 to 450 donors showed that roughly 80% belonged to the Caucasian-associated ancestry cluster. Study outcomes and limitations: Serostatus for CMV was the only available immune exposure information.

Primers included in the PCR were 60 Vbeta and 13 Jbeta primers. Here immunoSEQ multiplex PCR was the method, and the copy in TCRdb shows in-frame clones only, minus some. The data hold about 130,000 clones, with about 10% observed a single time. Worth noting for this clone: Its antigen is still unknown.

Trimming removed 4 bases at V and 3 bases at J, with 16 bases between. The CDR3 is 15 residues long. CDR1 is SGHRS, CDR2 YFSETQ, per germline. Sequencing used PBMCs. The receptor was derived from a woman between 18 and 29 years old in good health and CMV-seropositive. This chain joins TRBV5-1 and TRBJ1-1, with D possibly TRBD1 on 6 matching bases. The CDR3 coding sequence is TGCGCCAGCAGCATCCAGGAAGGGGGTTACACTGAAGCTTTCTTT. Translating it yields CASSIQEGGYTEAFF. The full variable domain, rest sourced from reference TRBV5-1 and TRBJ1-1, is KAGVTQTPRYLIKTRGQQVTLSCSPISGHRSVSWYQQTPGQGLQFLFEYFSETQRNKGNFPGRFSGRQFSNSRSEMNVSTLELGDSALYLCASSIQEGGYTEAFFGQGTRLTVV.